The subject of this entry is one TCR beta chain. As yet, its antigen is unknown. The sample is drawn from a study of multiple sclerosis patients with progressive multifocal leukoencephalopathy. Regarding the study as a whole: It is unclear whether the findings reflect JC virus infection or general immunocompromise.

Indicated time point: before natalizumab initiation. Repertoires were generated with immunoSEQ multiplex PCR, while TCRdb's copy carries only in-frame clones and drops some. The sample contains about 30,000 clones, around 92% of which appear only once. V was cut by 0 bases and J by 2 bases, with 15 bases left in between. This CDR3 has 17 residues. Germline CDR1 and CDR2: SGHNT and YYREEE (reference sequence). What was sequenced was PBMCs. The chain recombines TRBV5-4 with TRBJ2-1; weak D call: TRBD2 (5 bases). This clonotype originated in a man younger than 40 with multiple sclerosis. The CDR3 loop is CASSLDLAESAYNEQFF. The CDR3 DNA reads as TGTGCCAGCAGCTTGGACCTAGCCGAGTCTGCCTACAATGAGCAGTTCTTC.